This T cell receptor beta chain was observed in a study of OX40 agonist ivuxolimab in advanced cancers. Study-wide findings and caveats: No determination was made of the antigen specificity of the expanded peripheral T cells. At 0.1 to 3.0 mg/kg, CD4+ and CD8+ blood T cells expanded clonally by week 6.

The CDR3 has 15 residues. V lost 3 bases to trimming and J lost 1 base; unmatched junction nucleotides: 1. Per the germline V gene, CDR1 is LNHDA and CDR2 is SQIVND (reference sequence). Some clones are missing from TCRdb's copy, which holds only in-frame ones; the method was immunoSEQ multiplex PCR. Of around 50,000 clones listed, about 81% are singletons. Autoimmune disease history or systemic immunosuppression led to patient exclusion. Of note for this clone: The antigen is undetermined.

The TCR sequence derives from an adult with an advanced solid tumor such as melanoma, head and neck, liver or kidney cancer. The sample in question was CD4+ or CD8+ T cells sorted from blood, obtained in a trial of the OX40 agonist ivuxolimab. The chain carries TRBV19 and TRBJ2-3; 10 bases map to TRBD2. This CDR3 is CASSILAGGTDTQYF. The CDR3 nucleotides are TGTGCCAGTAGTATTCTAGCGGGGGGCACAGATACGCAGTATTTT.